Each of the 5 T cell receptor beta chains below was sequenced from the same sample in a study of CD8 T cells in Susac syndrome. Random-hexamer reverse transcription was applied to roughly 0.5 to 1 ug RNA. Via MiXCR, TCRdb re-called the immunoSEQ multiplex PCR reads, giving one row per CDR3 protein. The data contain roughly 330,000 distinct CDR3 sequences, under 95% of them singletons. Sequenced sample: CD4+ T cells from PBMCs. These receptors all stem from a human donor with multiple sclerosis.

The J gene is TRBJ2-2, the V gene TRBV30; D gene uncertain. Germline V gene sequence: CDR1 GTSNPN, CDR2 SVGIG (reference sequence). This CDR3 has 14 residues. Trimming removed 2 bases from V and 2 bases from J, with 9 bases in between. CDR3 nucleotides: TGTGCCTGGAGTCGTACGTTAAACACCGGGGAGCTGTTTTTT. It codes for CAWSRTLNTGELFF. The full variable domain, with the rest looked up from reference TRBV30 and TRBJ2-2, is SQTIHQWPATLVQPVGSPLSLECTVEGTSNPNLYWYRQAAGRGLQLLFYSVGIGQISSEVPQNLSASRPQDRQFILSSKKLLLSDSGFYLCAWSRTLNTGELFFGEGSRLTVL.

V and J are TRBV4-1 and TRBJ2-3; possibly TRBD1 for D (5 bases). Germline V gives CDR1 MGHRA, CDR2 YSYEKL. The CDR3 contains 15 residues. The V gene lost 4 bases and the J gene lost 1 base, with 12 bases spanning the gap. The CDR3 loop is CASSPQDLRTDTQYF. CDR3 DNA sequence: TGCGCCAGCAGCCCACAGGATCTCCGCACAGATACGCAGTATTTT.

The CDR3, as DNA: TGCAGTGCTAGTCGAGCGGGAGGCCTTATATTCGGAGAGACCCAGTACTTC. This translates into CSASRAGGLIFGETQYF. The chain employs TRBV20-1 and TRBJ2-5; the match to TRBD2 covers 9 bases. The germline V gene has CDR1 DFQATT and CDR2 SNEGSKA (reference sequence). The CDR3 is 17 amino acids. The V and J ends lost 3 bases and 4 bases, in that order; junction bases with no gene match: 15.

This chain uses TRBV29-1 with TRBJ2-7; TRBD1 matches 10 bases. CDR1 SQVTM and CDR2 ANQGSEA come from the germline V gene. The trim removed 4 bases at V and 2 bases at J, leaving 2 bases unmatched. The CDR3 spans 13 residues. CDR3 region: CSVAGTGAYEQYF. The DNA of the CDR3 is TGCAGCGTTGCCGGGACAGGGGCCTACGAGCAGTACTTC.

This chain connects TRBV5-1 to TRBJ2-7, with 7 bases aligning to TRBD1. In germline, CDR1 is SGHRS, CDR2 YFSETQ. V shed 9 bases, J shed 4 bases, and the junction held 10 bases outside the gene matches. This CDR3 region has 13 residues. Written as DNA, the CDR3 is TGCGCCACCGAGGACAGGACAGAGTACGAGCAGTACTTC. This codes for CATEDRTEYEQYF.